This T cell receptor beta chain was documented in a study of blood T cell repertoires in COVID-19. The CDR3 runs 13 residues. V shed 6 bases and J shed 7 bases, with 15 bases lying between them. Germline assignment: CDR1 WNHNN and CDR2 SYGVQD (reference sequence). TCRdb's copy holds only in-frame clones and misses some; the assay was immunoSEQ multiplex PCR. Of around 86,000 clones listed, around 84% are singletons. V gene TRBV10-1 combines with J gene TRBJ2-5, with TRBD2 as a possible D gene (6 bases). The specimen sequenced was peripheral blood. The sequence was obtained from an elderly man with acute or convalescent COVID-19. The CDR3 DNA follows: TGCGCCAGCAGCGGGACTGGTGGAGGGACCCAGTACTTC. This encodes CASSGTGGGTQYF.